This T cell receptor (beta chain) stems from a study of molecular identifiers for immune sequencing clone quantification. Study-wide points: In cases of identical TCR molecules sharing a barcode, highly expanded clone sizes could be underestimated.

This clonotype was seen only a few times. Its antigen is not known. It was from 20,000 to 1,000,000 sorted cells, with 10%, 30% or 50% RNA, that naive CD8 libraries came. Based on a CD8+CD4-CCR7+CD45RA+ profile, naive CD8 T cells were sorted. This CDR3 contains 13 residues. Germline CDR1 and CDR2: LGHNT and FRNRAP. Trimming left V 2 bases short and J 2 bases short, with 6 bases between. Each CDR3 protein gets one entry after TCRdb re-called the PCR reads with MiXCR. The sample lists around 460,000 distinct CDR3 sequences, about a fifth seen once, with 0.84% in the top ten. The sequence was obtained from a human donor in good health. Some libraries in this study had Jurkat cell RNA spiked in. V is TRBV12-5 and J is TRBJ1-2; D is unclear. Specimen: naive CD8+ T cells from blood, with Jurkat cell RNA spiked in. Subset: FACS-sorted CD8+CD4-CCR7+CD45RA+ naive T cells. This CDR3 is CASGLPGNYGYTF. CDR3 bases: TGTGCTAGTGGTTTGCCCGGGAACTATGGCTACACCTTC.